This entry lists 15 T cell receptor beta chains sequenced from one sample in a study of blood T cell repertoires in COVID-19. The method was immunoSEQ multiplex PCR; TCRdb's version includes in-frame clones alone and lacks a portion of them. The table includes fewer than 130,000 clones, 69% detected once. Sequencing input: peripheral blood. All receptors derive from a man at least 80 years old with acute or convalescent COVID-19.

This clone was observed a single time. V is TRBV19 and J is TRBJ1-4, with TRBD1 as a possible D gene (6 bases). The V gene's germline CDR1 is LNHDA and CDR2 SQIVND (reference sequence). Trimming stripped 7 bases from V and 4 bases from J, with 25 bases between. The CDR3 is 18 residues long. The CDR3 here is CASNPPGGDLQGNEKLFF. CDR3 sequence (DNA): TGTGCCAGTAATCCCCCGGGGGGCGACCTGCAAGGTAATGAAAAACTGTTTTTT.

Many counts were recorded for this clone. CDR3: CASSYSLGLRGPRDTDTQYF. For the CDR3, the DNA is TGTGCCAGCAGTTACTCTCTTGGTCTGCGGGGACCGAGGGATACAGATACGCAGTATTTT. The rearrangement uses TRBV6-2 or TRBV6-3 and TRBJ2-3; maybe TRBD2 (6 bases). Germline V gene lookup returns CDR1 MNHEY and CDR2 SVGEGT. Trimming took off 0 bases at V and 3 bases at J, with 25 bases between the two ends. This CDR3 has 20 amino acids.

The V gene is TRBV6-6, the J gene TRBJ2-7; D possibly corresponds to TRBD2 (6 bases). Between the trimmed V and J ends, which lost 4 bases and 2 bases, there was a span of 18 bases. The CDR3 runs to 16 residues. Germline V gene sequence: CDR1 MNHNY, CDR2 SVGAGI (reference sequence). As DNA, the CDR3 is TGTGCCAGCAGTTTGGGAGGCGGAGGGTATACCTACGAGCAGTACTTC. Amino acids: CASSLGGGGYTYEQYF.

The chain carries TRBV15 and TRBJ2-6, with 9 bases identical to TRBD1. Germline loops: CDR1 LNHNV, CDR2 YYDKDF (reference sequence). J was trimmed by 0 bases and V by 3 bases; bases with no gene match: 15. This CDR3 has 21 residues. The CDR3 nucleotides read TGTGCCACCAGCAGTGAACGTCCGGGACAGGGCTTCCTCTCTGGGGCCAACGTCCTGACTTTC. Its protein product is CATSSERPGQGFLSGANVLTF.

V and J are TRBV20-1 and TRBJ2-5; D gene uncertain. Germline V gene sequence: CDR1 DFQATT, CDR2 SNEGSKA (reference sequence). The V gene lost 4 bases and the J gene lost 3 bases, with 3 bases spanning the gap. This CDR3 contains 10 residues. The CDR3 reads CSANKETQYF. The CDR3 bases are TGCAGTGCTAACAAAGAGACCCAGTACTTC.

The CDR3 region is CASSPRPGLGTHEQYF. CDR3 nucleotides: TGTGCCAGCAGCCCCCGCCCGGGACTCGGAACCCACGAGCAGTACTTC. The genes are TRBV6-2 or TRBV6-3 and TRBJ2-7, with D possibly matching TRBD2 (6 bases). This CDR3 comprises 16 residues. Trimming pared 6 bases from V and 5 bases from J, leaving 23 bases between. The germline gives CDR1 MNHEY, CDR2 SVGEGT.

V gene TRBV4-1 combines with J gene TRBJ2-1; 7 bases agree with TRBD2. The germline CDR1 and CDR2 sequences are MGHRA and YSYEKL. The CDR3 consists of 16 residues. The V segment lost 0 bases and the J segment 3 bases; nucleotides outside the gene matches: 5. The CDR3 sequence: CASSQEAAGFYNEQFF. The CDR3 bases are TGCGCCAGCAGCCAAGAGGCAGCGGGATTCTACAATGAGCAGTTCTTC.

The chain uses TRBV30 and TRBJ1-1; 10 bases are a match to TRBD1. Germline CDR1 is GTSNPN and CDR2 is SVGIG (reference sequence). This CDR3 is built from 14 residues. J was trimmed by 1 base and V by 1 base; bases with no gene match: 0. In nucleotides, the CDR3 is TGTGCCTGGAGTGGGGACAGGGGGAACACTGAAGCTTTCTTT. Amino acid sequence: CAWSGDRGNTEAFF.

A few counts support this clone. The rearrangement joins TRBV27 to TRBJ2-7; D unresolved. The CDR3 contains 12 residues. With 3 bases removed from V and 5 bases from J, the gap between germline ends came to 8 bases. CDR1 and CDR2 (germline): MNHEY, SMNVEV (reference sequence). The CDR3 nucleotides are TGTGCCAGCAGTTTGCTGGGCGACGAGCAGTACTTC. This translates into CASSLLGDEQYF.

The table lists this clone with many counts. The V call is TRBV3-1 (or the pseudogene TRBV3-2), the J call TRBJ1-1; 7 nucleotides align to TRBD1. CDR3 length equals 12 residues. V lost 4 bases and J lost 11; bases outside the gene matches: 7. Germline CDR1 is LGHDT and CDR2 is YNNKEL (reference sequence). The CDR3 loop reads CASSPGAGGAFF. The CDR3 DNA reads TGTGCCAGCAGCCCGGGGGCAGGGGGGGCTTTCTTT.

The CDR3 DNA sequence: TGTGCCAGCGGGCAGGGGGCTATGGGGGCCAACGTCCTGACTTTC. This sequence encodes CASGQGAMGANVLTF. The rearrangement joins TRBV7-8 to TRBJ2-6, with 8 bases matching TRBD1. Germline V gives CDR1 SGHVS, CDR2 FQNEAQ. V shed 8 bases and J 4 bases; nucleotides not matched to a gene: 7. This CDR3 comprises 15 residues.

The CDR3 spells CASSPPSSPDQPQHF. CDR3 nucleotide sequence: TGTGCCAGCAGCCCGCCATCCAGTCCTGATCAGCCCCAGCATTTT. V is TRBV7-6 and J is TRBJ1-5; D is unresolved. The CDR3 covers 15 residues. Germline assignment: CDR1 SGHVS and CDR2 FNYEAQ. Trimming cost V 5 bases and J 5 bases, with 16 bases left between them. Variable domain in full (rest from reference TRBV7-6 and TRBJ1-5): GAGVSQSPRYKVTKRGQDVALRCDPISGHVSLYWYRQALGQGPEFLTYFNYEAQQDKSGLPNDRFSAERPEGSISTLTIQRTEQRDSAMYRCASSPPSSPDQPQHFGDGTRLSIL.

This CDR3 is CASSPQDRGSTEAFF. DNA for the CDR3: TGTGCCAGCAGCCCACAAGACAGGGGGAGCACTGAAGCTTTCTTT. The chain couples TRBV11-2 to TRBJ1-1; 9 bases are a match to TRBD1. The V segment lost 5 bases and the J segment 4 bases; nucleotides outside the gene matches: 8. Germline CDR1 and CDR2: SGHAT and FQNNGV. This CDR3 spans 15 amino acids.

The rearrangement uses TRBV10-1 and TRBJ1-4, with TRBD1 identical over 12 bases. Germline V gene data show CDR1 as WNHNN and CDR2 as SYGVQD (reference sequence). J gave up 6 bases and V 2 bases, and 10 bases lay outside the gene matches. The CDR3 sequence is 18 residues long. This CDR3 is CASSETPGTGGEYEKLFF. DNA of the CDR3: TGCGCCAGCAGTGAGACCCCCGGGACAGGGGGCGAATATGAAAAACTGTTTTTT.

The table lists this clone with many counts. Additional DNA sequences in this sample encode the identical CDR3. The rearrangement uses TRBV20-1 and TRBJ2-1; tentative D call: TRBD2 (5 bases). V was cut by 6 bases and J by 10 bases, with 10 bases left in between. Germline V gene sequence: CDR1 DFQATT, CDR2 SNEGSKA (reference sequence). The CDR3 is made up of 10 amino acids. The CDR3 DNA reads TGCAGTGCCCTTCCGGGGGAGCAGTTCTTC. This sequence encodes CSALPGEQFF.